Below, 26 T cell receptor beta chains from the same sample are listed, as sequenced in a study of shared clonotypes between healthy human individuals. Libraries were prepared by immunoSEQ multiplex PCR; TCRdb keeps only in-frame clonotypes and omits some of them. The data show some 2,500,000 clones, 90% to 95% seen once. Specimen: naive CD4+ T cells from PBMCs. As to subset: CD45RA+ positively selected. These receptors were obtained from a man between 18 and 29 years old in good health. Some clones in this sample may be carry-over from other donors' samples.

V gene TRBV19 combines with J gene TRBJ1-4; a weak D match, TRBD1 (6 bases). The germline CDR1 and CDR2 sequences are LNHDA and SQIVND (reference sequence). Trimming stripped 3 bases from V and 0 bases from J, with 11 bases between. The CDR3 contains 16 residues. CDR3 DNA sequence: TGTGCCAGTAGTATGGCGAAGGGGGCAACTAATGAAAAACTGTTTTTT. Translated, it gives CASSMAKGATNEKLFF.

This chain uses TRBV10-1 with TRBJ2-1, with D uncertain. Trimming took 5 bases from V and 5 from J, leaving 16 bases between them. Germline V gene data show CDR1 as WNHNN and CDR2 as SYGVQD (reference sequence). The CDR3 sequence is 15 residues long. The DNA of the CDR3 is TGCGCCAGCAGTTCCCGGTCTTTCCCAAACAATGAGCAGTTCTTC. Its translation is CASSSRSFPNNEQFF.

Notes on this clone: The CDR3 end shows no conserved phenylalanine or tryptophan, and so a read error is likely. It is unclear where the CDR3 begins or ends on the DNA, so no DNA is shown, and the CDR3 is as TCRdb lists it. This chain links TRBV5-8 with TRBJ1-4; TRBD1 was called by the table and not checked on the DNA. The CDR3 spans 10 amino acids, including both terminal residues. The germline CDR1 and CDR2 sequences are SGHTS and YDEGEE. The CDR3 protein is CASSLAMDPG.

This chain uses TRBV28 with TRBJ2-1; D gene ambiguous. V lost 2 bases to trimming and J lost 6 bases, with 23 bases between them. Germline V gene data show CDR1 as MDHEN and CDR2 as SYDVKM. The CDR3 spans 18 residues. As DNA, the CDR3 is TGTGCCAGCAGTTTAATGTTGGCCGCCGGTGCCAATTCCAATGAGCAGTTCTTC. Encoded protein: CASSLMLAAGANSNEQFF.

The J gene is TRBJ2-5, the V gene TRBV7-3; D perhaps matches TRBD2 (6 bases). The CDR3 is made up of 15 amino acids. Trimming took 1 base from V and 5 from J, leaving 14 bases between them. Germline CDR1 and CDR2: SGHTA and FQGTGA. Here the CDR3 reads CASSLRPERAETQYF. DNA for the CDR3: TGTGCCAGCAGCTTAAGGCCAGAGCGGGCCGAGACCCAGTACTTC.

This chain connects TRBV28 to TRBJ1-5; possible D gene TRBD1, 5 bases. The V gene lost 7 bases and the J gene lost 4 bases, with 17 bases spanning the gap. The CDR3 runs 15 residues. The germline CDR1 and CDR2 sequences are MDHEN and SYDVKM. The CDR3 protein is CASTPLAGGNQPQHF. CDR3 DNA sequence: TGTGCCAGCACCCCACTTGCGGGGGGAAATCAGCCCCAGCATTTT.

The chain is built from TRBV6-5 and TRBJ1-2, with 8 bases lining up with TRBD1. The germline V gene has CDR1 MNHEY and CDR2 SVGAGI. Unmatched junction bases numbered 5, after V lost 3 bases and J lost 5 bases. The CDR3 totals 14 residues. The CDR3 region has the DNA TGTGCCAGCAGTTATACAGGGGGTGGTTATGGCTACACCTTC. Translated: CASSYTGGGYGYTF.

On this clone itself: Other nucleotide sequences in the sample specify the same CDR3. The CDR3 here is CASSYSSPEYNEQFF. For the CDR3, the DNA is TGTGCCAGCAGTTACTCATCGCCCGAGTACAATGAGCAGTTCTTC. V and J are TRBV6-5 and TRBJ2-1; D uncertain. This CDR3 has 15 amino acids. Germline loops: CDR1 MNHEY, CDR2 SVGAGI. V lost 0 bases and J 4 bases, leaving 10 bases between the germline ends.

V gene TRBV6-5 combines with J gene TRBJ1-6, with D perhaps matching TRBD1 (5 bases). The CDR3 is 14 amino acids. The V gene's germline CDR1 is MNHEY and CDR2 SVGAGI. V was clipped by 5 bases and J by 6 bases, with 11 bases between them. Here the CDR3 DNA reads TGTGCCAGCAGTACCGGGACCAGTAATTCACCCCTCCACTTT. This sequence encodes CASSTGTSNSPLHF.

V usage is TRBV6-1 and J usage is TRBJ2-1, with no clear D. This CDR3 has 15 amino acids. V lost 8 bases to trimming and J lost 0 bases, with 14 bases between them. Per germline, CDR1 MNHNS and CDR2 SASEGT. The CDR3 DNA sequence: TGTGCCAGCGCGACGTTCCCAAGCTCCTACAATGAGCAGTTCTTC. Its protein product is CASATFPSSYNEQFF.

The table lists this clone with a few counts. The rearrangement links TRBV20-1 to TRBJ1-1; D perhaps matches TRBD1 (5 bases). The germline gives CDR1 DFQATT, CDR2 SNEGSKA (reference sequence). The length of the CDR3 is 11 residues. V was pared by 5 bases and J by 5 bases, with 9 bases between. The CDR3, as DNA: TGCAGTGCTGCCAGGGCGACTGAAGCTTTCTTT. Translation gives CSAARATEAFF.

The chain has TRBV28 and TRBJ1-4; D is perhaps TRBD1 (6 bases). The CDR3 runs to 15 residues. CDR1 MDHEN and CDR2 SYDVKM come from the germline V gene. Trimming left V 5 bases short and J 8 bases short, with 18 bases between. CDR3 sequence reads: CASSTTGGAGEKLFF. In DNA, the CDR3 is TGTGCCAGCAGTACAACGGGGGGGGCAGGAGAAAAACTGTTTTTT.

As DNA, the CDR3 is TGTGCCAGCAGGTTAGGGCGTCGAACAGATACGCAGTATTTT. It specifies CASRLGRRTDTQYF. The rearrangement joins TRBV28 to TRBJ2-3; no firm D call. Germline CDR1 is MDHEN and CDR2 is SYDVKM. CDR3 length: 14 amino acids. V lost 6 bases and J 3 bases, leaving 13 bases between the germline ends.

This clone was detected once. The V gene is TRBV11-2, the J gene TRBJ1-1; tentatively, D is TRBD1 (5 bases). The ends were cut back, 0 bases at V and 10 bases at J, with 15 bases in the middle. Germline CDR1 is SGHAT and CDR2 is FQNNGV. The CDR3 covers 14 residues. CDR3 in DNA: TGTGCCAGCAGCTTAGAGGGGACCGGAGGTGGAGCTTTCTTT. Protein product: CASSLEGTGGGAFF.

This clone was observed once. Other DNA sequences in the same sample also yield this CDR3. The rearrangement uses TRBV5-1 and TRBJ1-3; unclear D gene. V was clipped by 2 bases and J by 2 bases, with 8 bases between them. The length of the CDR3 is 14 residues. Germline V gene lookup returns CDR1 SGHRS and CDR2 YFSETQ. The CDR3 DNA sequence: TGCGCCAGCAGCTTCGGGGAGCCTGGAAACACCATATATTTT. Its translation: CASSFGEPGNTIYF. The entire variable domain, with the rest obtained from reference TRBV5-1 and TRBJ1-3, is as follows: KAGVTQTPRYLIKTRGQQVTLSCSPISGHRSVSWYQQTPGQGLQFLFEYFSETQRNKGNFPGRFSGRQFSNSRSEMNVSTLELGDSALYLCASSFGEPGNTIYFGEGSWLTVV.

The CDR3 DNA follows: TGTGCCTGGAGTGGGGGGGTCGGGGCCAACGTCCTGACTTTC. Encoded protein: CAWSGGVGANVLTF. V is TRBV30 and J is TRBJ2-6, with D possibly being TRBD2 (6 bases). V was cut by 1 base and J by 4 bases, with 8 bases left in between. The CDR3 length is 14 residues. Germline assignment: CDR1 GTSNPN and CDR2 SVGIG (reference sequence).

The chain employs TRBV11-2 and TRBJ2-1; no clear D. The germline V gene has CDR1 SGHAT and CDR2 FQNNGV. Trimming took off 3 bases at V and 2 bases at J, with 5 bases between the two ends. The CDR3 totals 13 residues. This CDR3 reads CASSFGPYNEQFF. The CDR3 nucleotides read TGTGCCAGCAGCTTTGGGCCCTACAATGAGCAGTTCTTC.

The rearrangement joins TRBV10-3 to TRBJ2-3, with 7 bases aligning to TRBD1. The CDR3 has 19 amino acids. Unmatched junction bases numbered 18, after V lost 0 bases and J lost 6 bases. CDR1 and CDR2 from the germline V gene are ENHRY and SYGVKD. CDR3: CAISESKVSPRQGPDTQYF. DNA for the CDR3: TGTGCCATCAGTGAGTCGAAGGTTAGTCCGAGACAGGGTCCTGATACGCAGTATTTT.

The J gene is TRBJ1-1, the V gene TRBV5-4; TRBD1 is a possible D gene (5 bases). This CDR3 contains 14 residues. Trimming left V 4 bases short and J 5 bases short, with 15 bases between. The germline gives CDR1 SGHNT, CDR2 YYREEE (reference sequence). The CDR3 loop is CASSERTIGTEAFF. DNA of the CDR3: TGTGCCAGCAGCGAAAGGACAATCGGAACTGAAGCTTTCTTT. Variable domain in full (rest from reference TRBV5-4 and TRBJ1-1): ETGVTQSPTHLIKTRGQQVTLRCSSQSGHNTVSWYQQALGQGPQFIFQYYREEENGRGNFPPRFSGLQFPNYSSELNVNALELDDSALYLCASSERTIGTEAFFGQGTRLTVV.

This chain uses TRBV19 with TRBJ2-1; no reliable D call. Germline lookup yields CDR1 LNHDA and CDR2 SQIVND (reference sequence). This CDR3 region has 14 residues. Trimming removed 3 bases at V and 2 bases at J, with 8 bases between. Written as DNA, the CDR3 is TGTGCCAGTAGTATGGATTCCCCCTACAATGAGCAGTTCTTC. Residues: CASSMDSPYNEQFF.

The gene calls are TRBV10-3 and TRBJ1-1, with a weak D call TRBD1 (5 bases). Trimming shortened V by 10 bases and J by 4 bases, and 16 bases separated the two germline ends. The germline V gene encodes CDR1 ENHRY and CDR2 SYGVKD. The CDR3 spans 13 residues. The DNA of the CDR3 is TGTGCCACGCTCCCGGGTGGGGGCACTGAAGCTTTCTTT. Translated, it gives CATLPGGGTEAFF.

The chain couples TRBV10-3 to TRBJ2-1, with 9 bases matching TRBD2. Germline lookup yields CDR1 ENHRY and CDR2 SYGVKD. The ends lost 5 bases at V and 6 bases at J; junction bases unmatched: 5. The CDR3 length is 14 residues. In DNA form, the CDR3 reads TGTGCCATCAGTCCAGGACTAGCGCCCAATGAGCAGTTCTTC. Translation gives CAISPGLAPNEQFF.

This clone is a singleton in its sample. The CDR3 sequence is CASSLAGRTTYEQYF. CDR3 DNA: TGCGCCAGCAGCTTGGCAGGCCGTACGACCTACGAGCAGTACTTC. V usage is TRBV5-1 and J usage is TRBJ2-7; no reliable D call. CDR1 is SGHRS, CDR2 YFSETQ, per germline. V lost 0 bases and J lost 2, with 12 bases in between. The CDR3 is 15 amino acids. The full variable domain, in which reference TRBV5-1 and TRBJ2-7 provide the parts outside the CDR3, is KAGVTQTPRYLIKTRGQQVTLSCSPISGHRSVSWYQQTPGQGLQFLFEYFSETQRNKGNFPGRFSGRQFSNSRSEMNVSTLELGDSALYLCASSLAGRTTYEQYFGPGTRLTVT.

The chain combines TRBV4-3 with TRBJ2-2; D is unresolved. Germline V CDR1 and CDR2: LGHNA, YSLEER. V was cut by 2 bases and J by 3 bases, with 10 bases left in between. CDR3 size: 15 residues. This chain's CDR3 is CASSQKKVDTGELFF. The CDR3 coding sequence is TGCGCCAGCAGCCAAAAGAAGGTTGACACCGGGGAGCTGTTTTTT.

The CDR3: CASSLLGASYGYTF. The CDR3 DNA reads as TGTGCCAGCAGTTTACTAGGGGCGAGCTATGGCTACACCTTC. The chain carries TRBV28 and TRBJ1-2; possibly TRBD1 for D (5 bases). The ends were cut back, 2 bases at V and 4 bases at J, with 11 bases in the middle. This CDR3 is built from 14 residues. CDR1 and CDR2 (germline): MDHEN, SYDVKM.

The rearrangement links TRBV6-1 to TRBJ2-2, with TRBD1 identical over 9 bases. Germline CDR1 MNHNS, CDR2 SASEGT. The CDR3 spans 18 residues. V dropped 2 bases and J dropped 0; count of bases not matched to a gene: 7. CDR3 DNA sequence: TGTGCCAGCAGTGAAACATTGGGACAGGGTACGAACACCGGGGAGCTGTTTTTT. This translates into CASSETLGQGTNTGELFF.